This T cell receptor beta chain stems from a study of cytomegalovirus exposure and HLA in healthy donors. PCR used 60 Vbeta primers and 13 Jbeta primers. Profiled with immunoSEQ multiplex PCR; TCRdb holds only in-frame clones, not every one. Here the sample spans approximately 190,000 clones, approximately 88% being singletons. Notes on this clone: Its antigen is still unknown.

Per germline, CDR1 LNHDA and CDR2 SQIVND (reference sequence). V was cut by 5 bases and J by 0 bases, with 23 bases left in between. This CDR3 spans 20 amino acids. Study-wide points: According to a later analysis, donors in an Asian-associated ancestry cluster reportedly had fewer N-insertions than the 666-donor mean. The investigators catalogued 180 or so TCR beta chains as cytomegalovirus-associated.

The receptor was isolated from a woman in her forties or fifties in good health and CMV-seropositive. Sequenced sample: PBMCs. The rearrangement uses TRBV19 and TRBJ2-6; D possibly corresponds to TRBD2 (5 bases). The CDR3 DNA is TGTGCCAGTAGTCTCTCGTCTACCTTTACGGCGGGCTCTGGGGCCAACGTCCTGACTTTC. Residues: CASSLSSTFTAGSGANVLTF.